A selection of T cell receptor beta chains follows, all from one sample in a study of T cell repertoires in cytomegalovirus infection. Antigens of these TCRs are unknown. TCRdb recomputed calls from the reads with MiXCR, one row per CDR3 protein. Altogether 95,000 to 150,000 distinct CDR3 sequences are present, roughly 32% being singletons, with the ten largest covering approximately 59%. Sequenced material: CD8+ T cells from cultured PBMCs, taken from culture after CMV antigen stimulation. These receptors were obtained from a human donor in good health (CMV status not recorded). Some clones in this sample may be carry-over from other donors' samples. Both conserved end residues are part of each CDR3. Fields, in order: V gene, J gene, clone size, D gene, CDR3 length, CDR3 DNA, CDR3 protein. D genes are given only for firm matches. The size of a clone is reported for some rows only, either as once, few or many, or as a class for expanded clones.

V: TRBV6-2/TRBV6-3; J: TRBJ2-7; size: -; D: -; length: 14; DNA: TGTGCCAGCAGTTACGGTCCTCGTGTGGACGAGCAGTACTTC; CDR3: CASSYGPRVDEQYF
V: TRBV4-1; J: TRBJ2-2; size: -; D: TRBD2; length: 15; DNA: TGCGCCAGCAGCCAAGTCGGCGGGGGGACCGGGGAGCTGTTTTTT; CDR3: CASSQVGGGTGELFF
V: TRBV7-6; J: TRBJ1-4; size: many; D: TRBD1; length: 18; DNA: TGTGCCAGCAGTCCAACCGGGGACAGGGACGGTGTGGGGGAAAAACTGTTTTTT; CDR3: CASSPTGDRDGVGEKLFF
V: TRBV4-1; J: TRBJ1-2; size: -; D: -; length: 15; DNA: TGCGCCAGCAGCCATATATCCCAACTAGACTATGGCTACACCTTC; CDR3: CASSHISQLDYGYTF
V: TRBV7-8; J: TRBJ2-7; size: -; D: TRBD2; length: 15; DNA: TGTGCCAGCAGCTCCGCCGGGGGGATCTCCTACGAGCAGTACTTC; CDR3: CASSSAGGISYEQYF
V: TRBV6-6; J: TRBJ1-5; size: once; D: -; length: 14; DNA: TGTGCCAGCAGTTCGGACAGTACTAATCAGCCCCAGCATTTT; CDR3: CASSSDSTNQPQHF
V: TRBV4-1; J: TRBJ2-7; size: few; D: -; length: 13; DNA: TGCGCCAGCAGCCCCTCCCTCACGTACGAGCAGTACTTC; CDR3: CASSPSLTYEQYF
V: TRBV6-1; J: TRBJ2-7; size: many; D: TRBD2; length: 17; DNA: TGTGCCAGCAGTGAAGTCGCCGGGACTATCAAAGCCTACGAGCAGTACTTC; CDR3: CASSEVAGTIKAYEQYF
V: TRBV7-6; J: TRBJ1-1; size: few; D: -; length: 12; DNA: TGTGCCAGCAGCTCGGGATCTTTGGAAGCTTTCTTT; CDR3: CASSSGSLEAFF
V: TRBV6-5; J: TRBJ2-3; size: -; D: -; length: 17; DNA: TGTGCCAGCAGTTACTCTATGCGGGGCTTTAGCACAGATACGCAGTATTTT; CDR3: CASSYSMRGFSTDTQYF
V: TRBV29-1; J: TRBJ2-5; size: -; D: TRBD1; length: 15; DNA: TGCAGCGTTGAGGGGTCAGGGGGCCTCGGAGAGACCCAGTACTTC; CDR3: CSVEGSGGLGETQYF